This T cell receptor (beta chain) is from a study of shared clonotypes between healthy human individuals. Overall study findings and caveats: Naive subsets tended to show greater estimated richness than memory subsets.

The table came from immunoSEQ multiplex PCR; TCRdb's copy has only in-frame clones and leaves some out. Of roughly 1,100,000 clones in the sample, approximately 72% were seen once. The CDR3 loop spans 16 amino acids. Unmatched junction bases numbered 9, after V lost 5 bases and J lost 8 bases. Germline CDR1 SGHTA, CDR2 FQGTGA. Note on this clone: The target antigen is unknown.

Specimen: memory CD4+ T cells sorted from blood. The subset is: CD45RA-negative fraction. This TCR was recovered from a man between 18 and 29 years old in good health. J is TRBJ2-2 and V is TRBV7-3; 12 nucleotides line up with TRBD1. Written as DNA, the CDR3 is TGTGCCAGCAGCCCGGGACAGGGGGCTTTAAAAGGGGAGCTGTTTTTT. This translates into CASSPGQGALKGELFF.